One T cell receptor (beta chain) is described in this entry. Its matching antigen is unknown. This sample is drawn from a study of cytomegalovirus exposure and HLA in healthy donors. Overall study findings and caveats: The majority of CMV-associated TCR beta chains were reported as apparently HLA-restricted in a later analysis.

The CDR3 loop spans 13 amino acids. CDR1 and CDR2 (germline): MNHEY, SMNVEV (reference sequence). V was pared by 5 bases and J by 7 bases, with 5 bases of the junction left unmatched. PCR used 60 Vbeta primers and 13 Jbeta primers. Using immunoSEQ multiplex PCR, the repertoire was profiled, and TCRdb retains in-frame clones only, with some absent. The table records 100,000 to 120,000 clones, 80% of them present only once. This sequence originates from a man aged 25 to 45 in good health and CMV-seropositive. This chain connects TRBV27 to TRBJ1-5; 7 nucleotides agree with TRBD1. The sequencing sample was made of PBMCs. In DNA, the CDR3 is TGTGCCAGCAGTCCGACAGGGCGACAGCCCCAGCATTTT. Translated, it gives CASSPTGRQPQHF.